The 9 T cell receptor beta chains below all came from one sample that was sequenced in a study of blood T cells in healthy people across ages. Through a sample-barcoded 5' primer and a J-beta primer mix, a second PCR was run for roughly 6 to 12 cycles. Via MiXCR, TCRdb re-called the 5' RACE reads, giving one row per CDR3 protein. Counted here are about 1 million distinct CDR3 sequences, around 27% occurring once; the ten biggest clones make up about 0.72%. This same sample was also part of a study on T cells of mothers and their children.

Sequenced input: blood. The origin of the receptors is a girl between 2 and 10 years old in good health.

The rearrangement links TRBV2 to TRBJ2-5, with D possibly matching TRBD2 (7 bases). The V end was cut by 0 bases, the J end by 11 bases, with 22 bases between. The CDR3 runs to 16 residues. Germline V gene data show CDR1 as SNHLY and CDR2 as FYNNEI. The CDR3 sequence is CASSEARSGGAKEQYF. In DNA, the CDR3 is TGTGCCAGCAGTGAAGCGCGATCTGGGGGGGCCAAAGAGCAGTACTTC. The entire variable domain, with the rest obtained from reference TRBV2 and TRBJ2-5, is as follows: EPEVTQTPSHQVTQMGQEVILRCVPISNHLYFYWYRQILGQKVEFLVSFYNNEISEKSEIFDDQFSVERPDGSNFTLKIRSTKLEDSAMYFCASSEARSGGAKEQYFGPGTRLLVL.

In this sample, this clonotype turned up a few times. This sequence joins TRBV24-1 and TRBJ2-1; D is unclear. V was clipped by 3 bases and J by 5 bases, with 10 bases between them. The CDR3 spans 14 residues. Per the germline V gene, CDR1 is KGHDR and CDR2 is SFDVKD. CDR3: CATSDGRKDNEQFF. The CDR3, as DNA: TGTGCCACCAGTGATGGACGGAAAGACAATGAGCAGTTCTTC.

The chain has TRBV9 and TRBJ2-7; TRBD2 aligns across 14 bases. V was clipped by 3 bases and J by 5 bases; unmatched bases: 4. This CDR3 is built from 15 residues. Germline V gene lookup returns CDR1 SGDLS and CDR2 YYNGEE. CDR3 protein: CASSALGLAGDEQYF. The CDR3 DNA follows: TGTGCCAGCAGCGCCCTGGGACTAGCGGGAGACGAGCAGTACTTC.

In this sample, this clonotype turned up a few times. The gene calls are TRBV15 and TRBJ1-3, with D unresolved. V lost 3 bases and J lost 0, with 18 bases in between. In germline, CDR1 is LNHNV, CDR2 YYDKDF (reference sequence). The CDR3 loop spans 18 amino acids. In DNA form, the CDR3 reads TGTGCCACCAGCAGGGGTGATTGGACCGGCGACTCTGGAAACACCATATATTTT. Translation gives CATSRGDWTGDSGNTIYF.

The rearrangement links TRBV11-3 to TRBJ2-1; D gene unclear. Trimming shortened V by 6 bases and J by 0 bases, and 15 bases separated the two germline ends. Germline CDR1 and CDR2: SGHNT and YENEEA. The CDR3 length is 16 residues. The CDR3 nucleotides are TGTGCCAGCAGACAACCTCTTTCGTCCTCCTACAATGAGCAGTTCTTC. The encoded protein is CASRQPLSSSYNEQFF.

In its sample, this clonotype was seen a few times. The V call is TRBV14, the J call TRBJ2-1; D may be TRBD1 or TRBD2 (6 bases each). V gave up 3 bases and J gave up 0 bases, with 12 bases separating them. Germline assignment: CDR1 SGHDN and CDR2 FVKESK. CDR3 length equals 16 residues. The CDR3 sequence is CASSQVEGGSYNEQFF. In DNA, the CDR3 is TGTGCCAGCAGCCAGGTTGAGGGGGGCTCCTACAATGAGCAGTTCTTC.

The CDR3 region has the DNA TGTGCCAGCAGTTTCACGGGACAGGGCAATGAGCAGTTCTTC. Translation gives CASSFTGQGNEQFF. The V gene is TRBV28, the J gene TRBJ2-5; 9 bases match TRBD1. The DNA end is more similar to TRBJ2-1, so the J call may be wrong. The CDR3 covers 14 residues. Germline loops: CDR1 MDHEN, CDR2 SYDVKM.

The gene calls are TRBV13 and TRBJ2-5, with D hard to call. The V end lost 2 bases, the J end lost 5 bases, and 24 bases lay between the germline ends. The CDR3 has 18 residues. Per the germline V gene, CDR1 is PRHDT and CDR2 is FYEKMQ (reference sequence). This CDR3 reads CASSLTLNRPLFRETQYF. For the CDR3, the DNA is TGTGCCAGCAGCTTAACACTGAACCGGCCCCTATTCCGGGAGACCCAGTACTTC.

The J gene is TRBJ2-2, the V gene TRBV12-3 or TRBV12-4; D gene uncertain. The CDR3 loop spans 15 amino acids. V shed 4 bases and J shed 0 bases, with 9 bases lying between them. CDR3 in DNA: TGTGCCAGCAGTTCCGCCCTCCCGAACACCGGGGAGCTGTTTTTT. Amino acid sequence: CASSSALPNTGELFF.